One sample yielded the 16 T cell receptor beta chains listed below, sequenced in a study of T-cell memory formation after mild COVID-19. MiXCR, run by TCRdb on the 5' RACE reads, gives a single entry per CDR3 protein. The sample consists of hundreds of thousands of distinct CDR3 sequences, over 25% of them appearing once. The sample was PBMCs or a T cell subset sorted from them (not recorded which). Receptors originate from an adult woman who had mild COVID-19 (a few samples of this study predate the infection). Cell type and time point are not known.

This clonotype was seen only a few times. The rearrangement uses TRBV6-2 or TRBV6-3 and TRBJ2-1, with D unclear. The CDR3 runs 16 residues. Germline lookup yields CDR1 MNHEY and CDR2 SVGEGT. The V gene lost 0 bases and the J gene lost 7 bases, with 16 bases spanning the gap. The CDR3 spells CASSYSSRRPRNEQFF. The CDR3 DNA is TGTGCCAGCAGTTACTCGAGCCGACGTCCTCGGAATGAGCAGTTCTTC.

This clonotype was observed a few times. V is TRBV11-2 and J is TRBJ2-5; 8 bases align to TRBD1. The CDR3 is 17 residues long. The V gene end was trimmed by 5 bases and the J gene end by 4 bases; junction bases not matched to a gene: 15. Germline V gives CDR1 SGHAT, CDR2 FQNNGV. The CDR3 nucleotides are TGTGCCAGCAGCCAAAGCTTGGGACAGGCGGCCGGAGAGACCCAGTACTTC. This sequence encodes CASSQSLGQAAGETQYF.

V and J are TRBV4-1 and TRBJ1-2; no clear D. Germline V CDR1 and CDR2: MGHRA, YSYEKL. The V end lost 2 bases, the J end lost 8 bases, and 12 bases lay between the germline ends. The CDR3 has 13 amino acids. The CDR3 nucleotides read TGCGCCAGCAGCCAAACTCTGGCACGCGGCTACACCTTC. Its translation is CASSQTLARGYTF.

This clonotype was seen more than once but under ten times. J is TRBJ2-1 and V is TRBV11-1; D gene ambiguous. Trimming shortened V by 5 bases and J by 10 bases, and 21 bases separated the two germline ends. Germline assignment: CDR1 SGHAT and CDR2 FQDESV (reference sequence). The CDR3 covers 15 residues. CDR3 DNA sequence: TGTGCCAGCAGCCCTCCGGCCCGCTCTGGTCGAGAGCAGTTCTTC. This encodes CASSPPARSGREQFF. The complete variable domain, with remaining parts taken from reference TRBV11-1 and TRBJ2-1, reads EAEVAQSPRYKITEKSQAVAFWCDPISGHATLYWYRQILGQGPELLVQFQDESVVDDSQLPKDRFSAERLKGVDSTLKIQPAELGDSAMYLCASSPPARSGREQFFGPGTRLTVL.

The rearrangement joins TRBV5-6 to TRBJ2-2; TRBD1 is a possible D gene (5 bases). Germline-derived CDR1 and CDR2 are SGHDT and YYEEEE. With 0 bases removed from V and 6 bases from J, the gap between germline ends came to 15 bases. The CDR3 has 16 residues. CDR3 sequence: CASSLDRRRVAGELFF. In DNA form, the CDR3 reads TGTGCCAGCAGCTTGGACCGGCGCAGGGTGGCCGGGGAGCTGTTTTTT.

The genes are TRBV7-9 and TRBJ2-7; D may be TRBD1 (6 bases). This CDR3 is built from 17 residues. V was cut by 4 bases and J by 6 bases, with 25 bases left in between. CDR1 and CDR2 (germline): SEHNR, FQNEAQ (reference sequence). CDR3 sequence: CASSSRTGRQDSGEQYF. In DNA form, the CDR3 reads TGTGCCAGCAGCTCCCGAACCGGGCGACAGGATTCAGGCGAGCAGTACTTC.

In this sample, this clonotype turned up a few times. V and J are TRBV29-1 and TRBJ2-7; perhaps D is TRBD1 or TRBD2 (5 bases each). The ends were cut back, 2 bases at V and 6 bases at J, with 17 bases in the middle. Germline lookup yields CDR1 SQVTM and CDR2 ANQGSEA. The CDR3 has 14 amino acids. The CDR3 loop is CSVERRGSTGEQYF. CDR3 DNA sequence: TGCAGCGTTGAACGACGGGGTTCTACAGGCGAGCAGTACTTC.

This clonotype was observed at least ten times. The chain joins TRBV7-8 to TRBJ2-7; D is possibly TRBD1 or TRBD2 (7 bases each). The germline CDR1 and CDR2 sequences are SGHVS and FQNEAQ. Trimming stripped 5 bases from V and 4 bases from J, with 15 bases between. The CDR3 sequence is 14 residues long. CDR3 sequence reads: CASSPGGGGYEQYF. The CDR3 DNA follows: TGTGCCAGCAGCCCAGGGGGAGGGGGATACGAGCAGTACTTC.

The chain is built from TRBV6-6 and TRBJ1-3; a weak D match, TRBD1 (5 bases). This CDR3 contains 14 residues. V was pared by 10 bases and J by 4 bases, with 17 bases between. The germline V gene encodes CDR1 MNHNY and CDR2 SVGAGI (reference sequence). The CDR3 sequence is CATDRGALGNTIYF. CDR3 sequence (DNA): TGTGCCACCGATAGAGGGGCGCTCGGAAACACCATATATTTT.

The V gene is TRBV29-1, the J gene TRBJ1-1; 10 nucleotides align to TRBD1. The CDR3 sequence is 14 residues long. V gave up 3 bases and J gave up 4 bases; unmatched junction bases: 5. CDR1 and CDR2 (germline): SQVTM, ANQGSEA. The CDR3 sequence is CSVDRDRGPTEAFF. For the CDR3, the DNA is TGCAGCGTTGATAGGGACAGGGGACCCACTGAAGCTTTCTTT.

V and J are TRBV29-1 and TRBJ2-3; no firm D call. Trimming shortened V by 4 bases and J by 5 bases, and 4 bases separated the two germline ends. CDR1 and CDR2 from the germline V gene are SQVTM and ANQGSEA. This CDR3 has 10 residues. The DNA of the CDR3 is TGCAGCGTTGTAAGAGATACGCAGTATTTT. It translates to CSVVRDTQYF.

The CDR3 is CASSLLAGDPRGETQYF. The CDR3 DNA is TGTGCCAGCAGTCTTCTAGCGGGAGACCCGCGGGGAGAGACCCAGTACTTC. The chain couples TRBV5-4 to TRBJ2-5; 10 bases map to TRBD2. V lost 5 bases and J lost 4; bases outside the gene matches: 14. Per the germline V gene, CDR1 is SGHNT and CDR2 is YYREEE (reference sequence). The CDR3 covers 17 residues.

The chain has TRBV6-6 and TRBJ1-1; possibly TRBD1 for D (6 bases). CDR1 and CDR2 (germline): MNHNY, SVGAGI (reference sequence). This CDR3 is 17 amino acids long. The V gene lost 0 bases and the J gene lost 4 bases, with 18 bases spanning the gap. Written as DNA, the CDR3 is TGTGCCAGCAGTTACTCGACCTCCCAACAGGGAGGCACTGAAGCTTTCTTT. This translates into CASSYSTSQQGGTEAFF.

The V call is TRBV4-1, the J call TRBJ2-7; D possibly matches TRBD1 or TRBD2 (6 bases each). The CDR3 is made up of 15 amino acids. V was pared by 1 base and J by 4 bases, with 14 bases between. Per the germline V gene, CDR1 is MGHRA and CDR2 is YSYEKL. The CDR3 nucleotides read TGCGCCAGCAGCCAAGTATCCGGGGGCGGGTACGAGCAGTACTTC. It is translated as CASSQVSGGGYEQYF.

This sequence joins TRBV4-3 and TRBJ2-7, with 7 bases that match TRBD1. The V gene end was trimmed by 3 bases and the J gene end by 7 bases; junction bases not matched to a gene: 3. The CDR3 covers 12 residues. Germline CDR1 LGHNA, CDR2 YSLEER. The DNA for the CDR3 is TGCGCCAGCAGCCAGGTACAGGGGGAGCAGTACTTC. This codes for CASSQVQGEQYF.

The chain joins TRBV6-5 to TRBJ2-5, with no clear D. Per germline, CDR1 MNHEY and CDR2 SVGAGI. The CDR3 is 14 amino acids. The V end lost 0 bases, the J end lost 2 bases, and 7 bases lay between the germline ends. The DNA for the CDR3 is TGTGCCAGCAGTTACTCGACCCTGCAAGAGACCCAGTACTTC. Protein product: CASSYSTLQETQYF.